This TCR beta chain was obtained from a study of tumor-infiltrating lymphocytes in primary liver carcinoma (TCRdb year 2017). Broadly, across the study: Of the five patients, three men and two women aged 30 to 69 years, four had hepatocellular carcinoma and one had combined HCC and intrahepatic cholangiocarcinoma. To link TCRbeta repertoire diversity with the local molecular phenotype, the roughly 26 tumor region samples were profiled using Agilent mRNA microarrays. A total of 35 specimens from 5 patients went through TCRbeta repertoire sequencing, namely 25 tumor regions, 5 adjacent noncancerous liver tissues and 5 peripheral blood samples. Across five regions of each liver tumor, along with adjacent normal tissue and blood, the study brought together TCRbeta repertoire sequencing, expression microarrays and whole-exome sequencing. Roughly 3.5 to 8 million productive TCRbeta reads were obtained per sample, and no significant difference in read depth was found between tissue types. Repertoires from technical replicates were highly reproducible, with mean shared-clone rates roughly 0.87 and correlation coefficients above 0.95. Tumors of the five patients were stage T1-T3 N0M0 with maximum diameters of roughly 4 to 10 cm. What the study reported, not specific to this receptor: Consistent with antigen-driven expansion, pairs of tumor regions showed higher repertoire overlap (mean around 36%) than either tumor-adjacent pairs (about 17%) or tumor-blood pairs (around 15%). Only five or six patients were included in the study, and the authors note that the findings should be validated in a larger study. Comparison of CD4+ and CD8+ T cell repertoires was precluded by the use of bulk unsorted samples. Only the TCR beta chain was sequenced, so true repertoire diversity is likely underestimated because unpaired alpha chains were not captured. The top 250 clones made up a significantly larger repertoire fraction in tumors than in blood (p = 0.039). Only about 7.5-25% of top clones were found in all five regions of a tumor, suggesting spatial heterogeneity of tumor-infiltrating T cells.

Remarks on this clonotype: What this receptor recognizes is not known. The junction and the germline gene differ at one end; a read error may be behind it.

A constant-region primer and ProtoScript II reverse transcriptase were used to reverse-transcribe TCRbeta-specific cDNA from about 530 ng total RNA. Construction of the TCRbeta libraries relied on three nested rounds of multiplex PCR, following a slightly modified ARM-PCR procedure. Sample barcodes and Illumina adapters were added in a final 25-cycle PCR with Deep VentR polymerase. Before sequencing, amplicons of 200-500 bp were gel-purified using a QIAquick gel extraction kit. The TCRbeta amplicons were sequenced with 250-bp paired-end reads on an Illumina HiSeq 2500. The study's processing was this. Trimmomatic v0.33 was used to quality-trim the reads, and FLASH v1.2.11 was used to merge paired reads so that full CDR3 sequences could be recovered. V, D and J germline segments were assigned to the rearranged TCRbeta sequences by MiGEC v1.2.1b. VDJtools v1.0.0 computed clonotype statistics and Shannon-Wiener diversity indices. To reduce sampling bias, subsequent analyses other than the diversity analysis used only the 250 most abundant clonotypes in each sample. TCRdb passed the public sequencing reads through fastp at Q25 and MiXCR, retaining productive beta sequences. Every CDR3 protein is listed once, alongside the most common genes and DNA of its rows. These V and J calls rely on TCRdb rather than the paper's analysis. Present in this sample are fewer than 75,000 distinct CDR3 sequences, over 60% of which were seen just once. The top ten hold less than 45% of the sample.

Total RNA and DNA were co-extracted without cell sorting from 20-30 mg of bulk tissue using the AllPrep DNA/RNA mini kit. Five patients with histopathologically diagnosed primary liver carcinoma underwent surgical resection in China between late 2015 and 2016. At the time of sampling, the patients were treatment-naive and had chronic HBV infection. Five spatially separated regions were sampled from each tumor: the superior, inferior, left-lateral and right-lateral poles, plus the tumor centre. Histology showed that every tumor sample contained more than 80% viable tumor cells. Each fresh piece of tumor and adjacent tissue was cut in two, with one half stored in RNAlater at -80 degrees C and the other half sent for histology. Sequencing was done on a sample of liver tumor tissue from sampling region 4. The label giving this sample's cell subset or site can be read as: tumor region T4, right-lateral pole. This TCR was sampled from a man between 40 and 49 years old with primary liver carcinoma and hepatitis B virus infection.

At the DNA level, the sequence is TGCTCCAGCAGCGACGCGACAGGCCCCCAAGAGACCCAGTACTTC. Translated, it gives CSSSDATGPQETQYF. The chain joins TRBV5-4 to TRBJ2-5; matching of 6 bases hints at TRBD1 as the D gene. Measured from the cysteine to the phenylalanine, the CDR3 is 15 residues long. Solely the CDR3 DNA is kept, with 45 bases framed from the first base. The germline V gene (reference sequence) specifies SGHNT as CDR1 and YYREEE as CDR2.